This T cell receptor (beta chain) came from a study of brain T cells in children with intractable seizures. Findings and limits, study-wide: HCMV serostatus was not known, and viral specificity came from CDR3 similarity only.

Worth noting for this clone: Its matching antigen is unknown.

Trimming took 2 bases from V and 7 from J, leaving 19 bases between them. This CDR3 has 16 amino acids. Per germline, CDR1 SGHRS and CDR2 YFSETQ. At least one anti-epileptic drug was given before surgery. Profiling relied on immunoSEQ multiplex PCR, and the TCRdb table lists in-frame clones only, not all of them. This sample has about 120,000 clones, with approximately 94% found just once. V and J are TRBV5-1 and TRBJ2-1, with D maybe TRBD2 (5 bases). The TCR originated in a boy younger than two with hemimegalencephaly and intractable seizures. The source material was peripheral blood, sampled at surgery. The CDR3 region has the DNA TGCGCCAGCAGCTTAGACGAGGGAAGTCTTGGTAATGAGCAGTTCTTC. It translates to CASSLDEGSLGNEQFF.